One sample yielded the 21 T cell receptor beta chains listed below, sequenced in a study of T-cell memory formation after mild COVID-19. TCRdb re-called the 5' RACE reads with MiXCR, one entry per CDR3 protein. The sample has around 440,000 distinct CDR3 sequences, about 20% seen once; the top ten hold 9% to 15%. Specimen: PBMCs or a T cell subset sorted from them (not recorded which). These receptors all stem from an adult woman who had mild COVID-19 (a few samples of this study predate the infection). Cell type and time point are not known.

This clonotype appeared a few times. J is TRBJ2-1 and V is TRBV7-2; 7 bases align to TRBD2. With 8 bases clipped from V and 4 bases from J, the junction kept 17 bases outside the gene matches. Germline lookup yields CDR1 SGHTA and CDR2 FQGNSA. This CDR3 has 17 residues. CDR3 sequence reads: CASGRRYTTSAYNEQFF. CDR3 bases: TGTGCCAGCGGCCGACGGTACACTACTAGCGCGTACAATGAGCAGTTCTTC.

This clonotype was found a few times. V gene TRBV5-1 combines with J gene TRBJ2-1, with 8 bases lining up with TRBD2. Germline CDR1 reads SGHRS; CDR2 reads YFSETQ. With 0 bases clipped from V and 6 bases from J, the junction kept 5 bases outside the gene matches. The CDR3 is 15 residues long. CDR3 coding DNA: TGCGCCAGCAGCTTGGAAGGGACTAGGTCCAATGAGCAGTTCTTC. This codes for CASSLEGTRSNEQFF.

The CDR3 bases are TGTGCCAGCAGCTTTGGCTCGGGGTACGAGCAGTACTTC. Its translation is CASSFGSGYEQYF. This chain connects TRBV7-3 to TRBJ2-7, with D maybe TRBD2 (5 bases). The V and J ends lost 3 bases and 4 bases respectively, with 10 bases between them. Germline CDR1 reads SGHTA; CDR2 reads FQGTGA. The CDR3 consists of 13 residues.

This clonotype has a handful of counts. The CDR3 loop is CASSPKRASGVSSYNEQFF. Written as DNA, the CDR3 is TGTGCCAGCAGCCCTAAAAGGGCTAGCGGGGTTTCCTCCTACAATGAGCAGTTCTTC. V and J are TRBV7-8 and TRBJ2-1, with 9 positions matching TRBD2. The CDR3 sequence is 19 residues long. The J segment lost 0 bases and the V segment lost 5 bases, leaving 14 bases of the junction unmatched. Germline V gene lookup returns CDR1 SGHVS and CDR2 FQNEAQ.

The rearrangement links TRBV20-1 to TRBJ1-6; no definite D call. This CDR3 is 14 amino acids long. CDR1 is DFQATT, CDR2 SNEGSKA, per germline (reference sequence). V was cut by 2 bases and J by 7 bases, with 12 bases left in between. CDR3 sequence (DNA): TGCAGTGCTAGATCCCGGGAGACGAATTCACCCCTCCACTTT. Translating gives CSARSRETNSPLHF.

V is TRBV4-1 and J is TRBJ2-7; D uncertain. Trimming stripped 6 bases from V and 1 base from J, with 13 bases between. This CDR3 contains 14 residues. Looked up from germline, CDR1 is MGHRA and CDR2 is YSYEKL. This CDR3 reads CASRKGLMSYEQYF. The CDR3, as DNA: TGCGCCAGCAGAAAAGGCCTTATGTCCTACGAGCAGTACTTC.

The chain carries TRBV30 and TRBJ2-7; 9 bases align to TRBD1. Trimming took 2 bases from V and 6 from J; bases not matched to a gene: 8. This CDR3 comprises 14 residues. Germline V gene sequence: CDR1 GTSNPN, CDR2 SVGIG (reference sequence). The CDR3, as DNA: TGTGCCTGGAGTCTACCGACAGGGGGAGGCGAGCAGTACTTC. Translating gives CAWSLPTGGGEQYF.

The V gene is TRBV5-1, the J gene TRBJ2-7; a possible D gene is TRBD1 (6 bases). The CDR3 has 16 residues. Germline V CDR1 and CDR2: SGHRS, YFSETQ. Trimming took 0 bases from V and 6 from J, leaving 19 bases between them. The CDR3 here is CASSLARGQALLEQYF. In DNA form, the CDR3 reads TGCGCCAGCAGCTTGGCCAGGGGCCAGGCCCTACTCGAGCAGTACTTC.

This clonotype was counted between two and nine times. V usage is TRBV27 and J usage is TRBJ2-3; 8 nucleotides agree with TRBD2. V shed 4 bases and J 2 bases; nucleotides not matched to a gene: 8. CDR3 size: 16 residues. Germline V CDR1 and CDR2: MNHEY, SMNVEV (reference sequence). The CDR3 here is CASSSGLAASTDTQYF. In DNA form, the CDR3 reads TGTGCCAGCAGTTCCGGACTAGCAGCATCCACAGATACGCAGTATTTT.

There are a few counts of this clonotype. The chain is built from TRBV7-9 and TRBJ1-1; D uncertain. CDR3 length: 12 amino acids. Trimming left V 5 bases short and J 0 bases short, with 4 bases between. Germline assignment: CDR1 SEHNR and CDR2 FQNEAQ (reference sequence). The CDR3 DNA follows: TGTGCCAGCAGCCAGGTGAACACTGAAGCTTTCTTT. This encodes CASSQVNTEAFF.

V and J are TRBV7-8 and TRBJ2-2; D might be TRBD2 (6 bases). Trimming removed 1 base at V and 6 bases at J, with 12 bases between. Germline lookup yields CDR1 SGHVS and CDR2 FQNEAQ. The CDR3 spans 15 residues. Here the CDR3 DNA reads TGTGCCAGCAGCTTAGTGCGGGACCGGGCCGGGGAGCTGTTTTTT. Translated, it gives CASSLVRDRAGELFF.

This clonotype was observed once. This rearrangement joins TRBV4-2 to TRBJ2-7; TRBD1 is a possible D gene (5 bases). V was trimmed by 1 base and J by 5 bases, leaving 6 bases between them. The CDR3 has 12 amino acids. Per the germline V gene, CDR1 is LGHNA and CDR2 is YNFKEQ. The CDR3 DNA sequence: TGTGCCAGCAGCCAAGTAGGGGACGAGCAGTACTTC. It specifies CASSQVGDEQYF.

This clonotype was recorded many times. CDR3 DNA sequence: TGCGCCAGCAGCTTCGACAGCCCAGGGCACAATGAGCAGTTCTTC. Translating gives CASSFDSPGHNEQFF. The V gene is TRBV5-1, the J gene TRBJ2-1; a weak D match, TRBD1 (5 bases). The CDR3 spans 15 residues. Looked up from germline, CDR1 is SGHRS and CDR2 is YFSETQ. V lost 2 bases to trimming and J lost 5 bases, with 14 bases between them.

Ten or more counts support this clonotype. The V call is TRBV29-1, the J call TRBJ1-1; 8 bases are a match to TRBD1. The CDR3 sequence is 13 residues long. In germline, CDR1 is SQVTM, CDR2 ANQGSEA. The J segment lost 6 bases and the V segment lost 7 bases, leaving 10 bases of the junction unmatched. In nucleotides, the CDR3 is TGCAGCGCTTGGACAGGGACTATGGCTGAAGCTTTCTTT. It yields the protein CSAWTGTMAEAFF.

This clonotype was picked up a small number of times. The chain recombines TRBV24-1 with TRBJ2-7; 8 nucleotides align to TRBD2. The length of the CDR3 is 13 residues. V shed 2 bases, J shed 7 bases, and the junction held 3 bases outside the gene matches. Germline CDR1 is KGHDR and CDR2 is SFDVKD. The CDR3 here is CATSDWTGGEQYF. CDR3 coding DNA: TGTGCCACCAGTGATTGGACGGGGGGGGAGCAGTACTTC.

This clonotype was seen ten or more times. The chain uses TRBV7-9 and TRBJ1-2; D is perhaps TRBD1 (5 bases). This CDR3 has 16 residues. The ends were cut back, 1 base at V and 0 bases at J, with 12 bases in the middle. Germline V gene sequence: CDR1 SEHNR, CDR2 FQNEAQ (reference sequence). The CDR3 DNA follows: TGTGCCAGCAGCTTAGATGTAGGGGCACCTAACTATGGCTACACCTTC. Translating gives CASSLDVGAPNYGYTF.

Only a few counts were recorded for this clonotype. This rearrangement joins TRBV3-1 to TRBJ1-2, with D hard to call. CDR3 size: 11 residues. The V end was cut by 9 bases, the J end by 8 bases, with 13 bases between. In germline, CDR1 is LGHDT, CDR2 YNNKEL (reference sequence). For the CDR3, the DNA is TGTGCCAGTTGGGCCAGCGGAGGCTACACCTTC. This sequence encodes CASWASGGYTF.

This clonotype came up a few times. V and J are TRBV2 and TRBJ2-1, with D maybe TRBD1 (6 bases). This CDR3 comprises 12 residues. The V gene lost 2 bases and the J gene lost 15 bases, with 14 bases spanning the gap. Germline V gives CDR1 SNHLY, CDR2 FYNNEI. The CDR3 sequence: CASSETDSSLFF. The CDR3 DNA reads as TGTGCCAGCAGTGAAACGGACAGTTCCCTGTTCTTC.

This sequence joins TRBV11-2 and TRBJ1-1, with a weak D call TRBD1 (5 bases). The CDR3 is 14 residues long. V lost 4 bases to trimming and J lost 3 bases, with 12 bases between them. Germline lookup yields CDR1 SGHAT and CDR2 FQNNGV. CDR3 residues: CASSSSGLDTEAFF. The CDR3 DNA reads TGTGCCAGCAGCTCCTCAGGGTTGGACACTGAAGCTTTCTTT. Filled out from reference TRBV11-2 and TRBJ1-1, the complete variable domain reads EAGVAQSPRYKIIEKRQSVAFWCNPISGHATLYWYQQILGQGPKLLIQFQNNGVVDDSQLPKDRFSAERLKGVDSTLKIQPAKLEDSAVYLCASSSSGLDTEAFFGQGTRLTVV.

The rearrangement joins TRBV5-1 to TRBJ2-1; weak D call: TRBD2 (5 bases). The CDR3 is 15 amino acids. CDR1 and CDR2 (germline): SGHRS, YFSETQ. V gave up 6 bases and J gave up 2 bases, with 15 bases separating them. The CDR3: CASIRGDSPYNEQFF. The CDR3, as DNA: TGCGCCAGCATTCGGGGAGACTCTCCCTACAATGAGCAGTTCTTC.

Comment on this clonotype: Because the CDR3 is missing its conserved closing phenylalanine or tryptophan, this is likely a read error. The DNA is left out, because the CDR3 cannot be placed on it with certainty; the CDR3 is given as TCRdb lists it. The chain has TRBV7-9 and TRBJ2-3. The germline gives CDR1 SEHNR, CDR2 FQNEAQ (reference sequence). From its first to its last residue, the CDR3 has 9 amino acids. This CDR3 is CASSLVALG.